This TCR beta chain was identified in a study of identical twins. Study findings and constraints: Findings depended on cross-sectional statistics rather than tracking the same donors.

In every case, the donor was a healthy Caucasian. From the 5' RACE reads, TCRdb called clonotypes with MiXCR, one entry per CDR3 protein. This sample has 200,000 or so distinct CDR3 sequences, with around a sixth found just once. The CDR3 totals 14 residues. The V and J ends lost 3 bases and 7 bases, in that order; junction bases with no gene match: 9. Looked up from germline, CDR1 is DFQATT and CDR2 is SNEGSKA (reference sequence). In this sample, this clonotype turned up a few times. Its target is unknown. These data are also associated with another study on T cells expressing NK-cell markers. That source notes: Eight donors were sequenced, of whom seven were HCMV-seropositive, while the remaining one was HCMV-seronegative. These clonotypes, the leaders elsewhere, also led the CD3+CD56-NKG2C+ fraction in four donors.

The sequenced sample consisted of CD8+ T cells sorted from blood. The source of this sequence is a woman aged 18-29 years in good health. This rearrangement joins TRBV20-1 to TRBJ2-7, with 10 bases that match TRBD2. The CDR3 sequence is CSASIQREGGEQYF. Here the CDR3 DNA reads TGCAGTGCTAGTATCCAGCGGGAGGGCGGAGAGCAGTACTTC.